What follows is one TCR beta chain and its context. Its antigen is not identified. These data come from a study of T cells in Graves' hyperthyroidism and ophthalmopathy. Whole-study findings and limits: Stable hyperthyroidism and ophthalmopathy were separated using 13 V-J signatures.

Patients were excluded for uncontrolled infection, other autoimmune disease, pregnancy or lactation. From RNA transcripts, TCR beta CDR3 regions were amplified. TCR CDR3 underwent first-round RT-PCR with the HTBI primer set. TCRdb analysed the multiplex PCR reads with MiXCR anew, one entry per CDR3 protein. The data show roughly 500,000 distinct CDR3 sequences, with around 45% seen just once and around 20% held by the top ten. Germline values: CDR1 LNHDA, CDR2 SQIVND (reference sequence). The CDR3 has 12 residues. V shed 8 bases and J shed 6 bases, with 11 bases lying between them. Sequencing was performed on peripheral blood or thyroid tissue (not recorded which). This sequence was found in an adult woman with Graves' disease, either hyperthyroidism or ophthalmopathy (not recorded which). The chain combines TRBV19 with TRBJ1-5, with D possibly being TRBD1 (6 bases). CDR3: CASQGLSQPQHF. The CDR3 nucleotides are TGTGCCAGTCAGGGGTTGAGTCAGCCCCAGCATTTT.